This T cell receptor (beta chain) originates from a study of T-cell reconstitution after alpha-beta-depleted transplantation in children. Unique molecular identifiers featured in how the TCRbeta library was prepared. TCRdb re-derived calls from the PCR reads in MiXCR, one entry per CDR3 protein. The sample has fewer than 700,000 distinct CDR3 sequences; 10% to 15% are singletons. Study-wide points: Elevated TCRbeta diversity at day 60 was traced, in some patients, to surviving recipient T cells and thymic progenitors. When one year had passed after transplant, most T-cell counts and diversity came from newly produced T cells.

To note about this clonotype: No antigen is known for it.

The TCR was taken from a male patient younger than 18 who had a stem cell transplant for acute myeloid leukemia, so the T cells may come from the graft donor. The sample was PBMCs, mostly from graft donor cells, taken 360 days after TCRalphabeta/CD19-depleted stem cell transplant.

The CDR3 sequence is CASSFLAGGCNEQFF. CDR3 DNA sequence: TGTGCCAGCAGCTTTCTAGCGGGAGGCTGCAATGAGCAGTTCTTC. The chain is built from TRBV7-8 and TRBJ2-1, with 11 bases identical to TRBD2. This CDR3 contains 15 residues. CDR1 and CDR2 from the germline V gene are SGHVS and FQNEAQ. Unmatched junction bases numbered 4, after V lost 3 bases and J lost 6 bases.